The clone carrying this TCR beta chain was counted a single time. No antigen is known for it. Data came from immunoSEQ multiplex PCR; TCRdb stores just in-frame clones and leaves some out. The table records fewer than 70,000 clones, 85% to 90% of them present only once. CDR1 is SGHTA, CDR2 FQGTGA, per germline. Between the trimmed V and J ends, which lost 1 base and 0 bases, there was a span of 6 bases. The CDR3 spans 14 residues. The data were obtained in a study of T cell responses to AZD1222 COVID-19 vaccine. Study in general: Samples with a second dose at about 4 or about 12 weeks were pooled together. Whole-study results and caveats: Of the AZD1222 recipients, only six were seropositive at baseline.

V usage is TRBV7-3 and J usage is TRBJ2-5, with unresolved D. The source of this sequence is an adult in good health. Sample: peripheral blood, taken on day 0 of AZD1222 vaccination. The CDR3 here is CASSLNPDQETQYF. The CDR3 coding sequence is TGTGCCAGCAGCTTAAATCCGGACCAAGAGACCCAGTACTTC.